This T cell receptor (beta chain) is drawn from a study of cytomegalovirus exposure and HLA in healthy donors. Study-wide background: A prior analysis found 117 million unique TCR beta sequences from around 190 million T cells. Roughly 80 million unique TCRs from HLA-typed donors made up an early data release. Broader study findings: An analysis done earlier found most TCR beta V segments productive about 87% or about 30% of the time.

The PCR was carried out with 60 Vbeta primers and 13 Jbeta primers. Method: immunoSEQ multiplex PCR; TCRdb's copy keeps in-frame clones and lacks some. This table holds 150,000 to 200,000 clones, just over 70% found once. The V gene's germline CDR1 is SGHNT and CDR2 YYREEE (reference sequence). This CDR3 comprises 16 residues. V was clipped by 0 bases and J by 3 bases, with 12 bases between them. This clone has a handful of counts. Its target is unknown. The sequence was obtained from a man between 18 and 29 years old in good health and CMV-seropositive. The chain links TRBV5-4 to TRBJ2-2; possibly TRBD2 for D (6 bases). Sequencing used PBMCs. The CDR3 spells CASSLGGSGHTGELFF. The CDR3 region has the DNA TGTGCCAGCAGCTTGGGGGGGAGCGGGCACACCGGGGAGCTGTTTTTT.